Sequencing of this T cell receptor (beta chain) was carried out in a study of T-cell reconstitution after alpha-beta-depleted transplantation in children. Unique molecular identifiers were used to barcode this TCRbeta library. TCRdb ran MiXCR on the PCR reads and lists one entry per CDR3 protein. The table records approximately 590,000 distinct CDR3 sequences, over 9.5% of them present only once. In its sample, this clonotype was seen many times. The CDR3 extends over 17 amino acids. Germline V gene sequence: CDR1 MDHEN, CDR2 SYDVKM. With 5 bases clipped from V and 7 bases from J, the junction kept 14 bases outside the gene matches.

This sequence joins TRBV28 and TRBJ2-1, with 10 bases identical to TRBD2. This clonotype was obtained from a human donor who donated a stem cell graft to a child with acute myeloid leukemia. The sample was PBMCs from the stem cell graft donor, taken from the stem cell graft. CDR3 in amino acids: CASSPLWLAGVFNEQFF. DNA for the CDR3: TGTGCCAGCAGTCCCTTGTGGCTAGCGGGAGTCTTTAATGAGCAGTTCTTC.